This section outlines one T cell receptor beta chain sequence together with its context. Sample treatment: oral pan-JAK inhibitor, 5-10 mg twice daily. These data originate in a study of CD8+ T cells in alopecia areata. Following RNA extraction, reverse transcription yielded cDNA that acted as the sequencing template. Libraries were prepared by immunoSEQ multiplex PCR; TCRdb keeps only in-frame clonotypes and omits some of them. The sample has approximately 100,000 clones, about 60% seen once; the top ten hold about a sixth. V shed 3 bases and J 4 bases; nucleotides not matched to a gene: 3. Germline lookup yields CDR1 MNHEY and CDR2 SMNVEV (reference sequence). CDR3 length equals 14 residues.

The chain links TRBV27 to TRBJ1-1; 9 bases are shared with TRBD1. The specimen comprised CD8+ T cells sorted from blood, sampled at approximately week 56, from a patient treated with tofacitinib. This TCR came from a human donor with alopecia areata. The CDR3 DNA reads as TGTGCCAGCAGTTTCGGACAGGGGCTCACTGAAGCTTTCTTT. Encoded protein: CASSFGQGLTEAFF.